This T cell receptor beta chain was identified during a study of human T cells and chemical hapten exposure. Findings and limits, study-wide: TCRs at high frequency, those above 1 in 1000, did not change with DPC sensitization.

Unique molecular identifiers were attached to individual cDNA molecules within the library. TCRdb independently ran MiXCR on the 5' RACE reads; one entry per CDR3 protein. The sample yields tens of thousands of distinct CDR3 sequences, about 8.4% seen once. Unfractionated whole blood served as the source for total RNA extraction. A note on this clonotype: The antigen is unknown.

The CDR3 spans 13 residues. The germline gives CDR1 SGHRS, CDR2 YFSETQ. V gave up 5 bases and J gave up 10 bases, with 13 bases separating them. J is TRBJ1-6 and V is TRBV5-1; the D gene is possibly TRBD1 (6 bases). The source of this sequence is a male donor in good health. The CDR3 sequence: CASREQGNSPLHF. In nucleotides, the CDR3 is TGCGCCAGCAGGGAACAGGGAAACTCACCCCTCCACTTT.